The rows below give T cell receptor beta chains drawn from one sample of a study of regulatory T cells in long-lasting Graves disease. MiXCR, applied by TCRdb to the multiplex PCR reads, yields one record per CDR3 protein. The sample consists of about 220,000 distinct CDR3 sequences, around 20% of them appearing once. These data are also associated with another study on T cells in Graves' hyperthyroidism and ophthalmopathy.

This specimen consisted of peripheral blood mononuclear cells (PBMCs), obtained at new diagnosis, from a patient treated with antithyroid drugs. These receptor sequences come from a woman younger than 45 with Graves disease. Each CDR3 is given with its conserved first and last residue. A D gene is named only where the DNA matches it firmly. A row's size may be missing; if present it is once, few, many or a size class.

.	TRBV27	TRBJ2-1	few	TGTGCCAGCAGTCTTAGCGGCCCTGCGGATGAGCAGTTCTTC	CASSLSGPADEQFF
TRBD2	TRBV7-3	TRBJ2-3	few	TGTGCCAGCAGCCGAGCGGGGGTCAGCACAGATACGCAGTATTTT	CASSRAGVSTDTQYF
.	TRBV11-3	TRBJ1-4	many	TGTGCCAGCAGCCATGGCGGGAGTAGTGAAAAACTGTTTTTT	CASSHGGSSEKLFF
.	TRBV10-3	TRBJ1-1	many	TGTGCCATCAGCCCATATCGTTCTGAAGCTTTCTTT	CAISPYRSEAFF
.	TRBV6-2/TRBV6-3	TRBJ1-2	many	TGTGCCAGCAGTTACTCGACGGCCGGTGGCCATGGCTACACCTTC	CASSYSTAGGHGYTF
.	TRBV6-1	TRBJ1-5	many	TGTGCCAGCAGCCCAGGAGCGGCCAGCAATCAGCCCCAGCATTTT	CASSPGAASNQPQHF
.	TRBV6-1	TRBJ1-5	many	TGTGCCAGCAGTGCCCGACATATCCAACATAGCAATCAGCCCCAGCATTTT	CASSARHIQHSNQPQHF
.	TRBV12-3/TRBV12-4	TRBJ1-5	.	TGTGCCAGCAGTGAAGCGGGGGAGGGTCAGCCCCAGCATTTT	CASSEAGEGQPQHF
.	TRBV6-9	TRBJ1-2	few	TGTGCCAGCAGTTATTCGGAGGCGCACTATGGCTACACCTTC	CASSYSEAHYGYTF
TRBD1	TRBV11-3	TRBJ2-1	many	TGTGCCAGCAGCACGGAACAGGGGAGCTCCTACAATGAGCAGTTCTTC	CASSTEQGSSYNEQFF
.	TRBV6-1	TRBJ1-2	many	TGTGCCAGCAGTCCGACGACAGGCACCAACTATGGCTACACCTTC	CASSPTTGTNYGYTF
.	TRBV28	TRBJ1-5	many	TGTGCCAGCAGCAAGATGACAGAGCTAAATCAGCCCCAGCATTTT	CASSKMTELNQPQHF
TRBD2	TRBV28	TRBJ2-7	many	TGTGCCAGCAGTGGGGTAGGGACTAGCGGGAGTACCCACGAGCAGTACTTC	CASSGVGTSGSTHEQYF
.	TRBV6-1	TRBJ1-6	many	TGTGCCAGCAGGAAGTCCAATTCACCCCTCCACTTT	CASRKSNSPLHF